Following are 16 T cell receptor beta chains from one sample sequenced in a study of cytomegalovirus exposure and HLA in healthy donors. Primers for the PCR totalled 60 Vbeta and 13 Jbeta. Here immunoSEQ multiplex PCR was the method, and the copy in TCRdb shows in-frame clones only, minus some. The sample carries 95,000 to 150,000 clones, over 75% recorded once. Material for sequencing was PBMCs. The receptors stem from a man aged 30 to 39 in good health and CMV-seronegative.

There are a few counts of this clone. V usage is TRBV6-5 and J usage is TRBJ2-7; tentatively, D is TRBD1 (6 bases). Trimming pared 3 bases from V and 4 bases from J, leaving 13 bases between. This CDR3 comprises 14 residues. The germline V gene encodes CDR1 MNHEY and CDR2 SVGAGI. The CDR3 sequence: CASSYHTGNYEQYF. As DNA, the CDR3 is TGTGCCAGCAGTTATCATACAGGGAATTACGAGCAGTACTTC.

J is TRBJ2-2 and V is TRBV19; tentatively, D is TRBD2 (6 bases). CDR1 and CDR2 from the germline V gene are LNHDA and SQIVND (reference sequence). V was clipped by 4 bases and J by 6 bases, with 9 bases between them. The CDR3 runs 13 residues. CDR3 sequence reads: CASSNRLAGELFF. DNA of the CDR3: TGTGCCAGTAGTAATCGACTAGCCGGGGAGCTGTTTTTT.

The chain joins TRBV6-5 to TRBJ2-3, with a weak D call TRBD1 (6 bases). The ends were cut back, 8 bases at V and 6 bases at J, with 18 bases in the middle. The CDR3 extends over 14 amino acids. Germline loops: CDR1 MNHEY, CDR2 SVGAGI. The CDR3 nucleotides read TGTGCCAGCTCTAAAGGGGGTCAGCTGGATACGCAGTATTTT. It translates to CASSKGGQLDTQYF.

The V and J genes are TRBV7-2 and TRBJ2-7; 9 nucleotides align to TRBD2. V shed 5 bases and J 0 bases; nucleotides not matched to a gene: 17. CDR1 SGHTA and CDR2 FQGNSA come from the germline V gene. The CDR3 has 19 amino acids. Here the CDR3 reads CASSARPGASGAASYEQYF. The DNA of the CDR3 is TGTGCCAGCAGCGCGAGACCGGGGGCTAGCGGGGCGGCCTCCTACGAGCAGTACTTC.

The chain links TRBV5-1 to TRBJ2-1; 11 bases fit TRBD2. V dropped 4 bases and J dropped 7; count of bases not matched to a gene: 7. The CDR3 totals 15 residues. Germline CDR1 SGHRS, CDR2 YFSETQ. CDR3 amino acids: CASSTVAGGLNEQFF. CDR3 DNA: TGCGCCAGCAGCACCGTAGCGGGGGGGCTAAATGAGCAGTTCTTC. Looking up the rest from reference TRBV5-1 and TRBJ2-1 gives the full variable domain: KAGVTQTPRYLIKTRGQQVTLSCSPISGHRSVSWYQQTPGQGLQFLFEYFSETQRNKGNFPGRFSGRQFSNSRSEMNVSTLELGDSALYLCASSTVAGGLNEQFFGPGTRLTVL.

The gene calls are TRBV30 and TRBJ2-2; TRBD1 is a possible D gene (5 bases). The CDR3 length is 12 residues. The germline CDR1 and CDR2 sequences are GTSNPN and SVGIG (reference sequence). The V end lost 5 bases, the J end lost 4 bases, and 8 bases lay between the germline ends. CDR3 region: CAWGQGTGELFF. CDR3 nucleotides: TGTGCCTGGGGACAAGGCACCGGGGAGCTGTTTTTT.

The chain joins TRBV19 to TRBJ2-7, with D tentatively TRBD1 (6 bases). CDR3 length equals 14 residues. The germline gives CDR1 LNHDA, CDR2 SQIVND (reference sequence). V was shortened by 9 bases and J by 2 bases, with 17 bases between the two germline ends. CDR3 sequence reads: CASRKDRSTYEQYF. CDR3 DNA: TGTGCCAGCCGAAAGGACAGATCAACCTACGAGCAGTACTTC. Full variable domain (outside the CDR3, taken from reference TRBV19 and TRBJ2-7): DGGITQSPKYLFRKEGQNVTLSCEQNLNHDAMYWYRQDPGQGLRLIYYSQIVNDFQKGDIAEGYSVSREKKESFPLTVTSAQKNPTAFYLCASRKDRSTYEQYFGPGTRLTVT.

The chain couples TRBV6-5 to TRBJ2-1, with 11 bases identical to TRBD2. This CDR3 has 14 residues. CDR1 is MNHEY and CDR2 is SVGAGI in the germline V gene. Unmatched junction bases numbered 8, after V lost 6 bases and J lost 10 bases. CDR3 amino acids: CASSFLAGGEEQFF. The CDR3 DNA follows: TGTGCCAGCAGCTTCCTAGCGGGGGGCGAGGAGCAGTTCTTC.

The chain recombines TRBV15 with TRBJ1-4; 8 bases are a match to TRBD1. Germline V gene sequence: CDR1 LNHNV, CDR2 YYDKDF (reference sequence). The CDR3 sequence is 19 residues long. With 4 bases clipped from V and 7 bases from J, the junction kept 20 bases outside the gene matches. The CDR3 nucleotides are TGTGCCACCAGCACTCAGGGGGCCGAGGACGGCGGAATTATTGAAAAACTGTTTTTT. It encodes CATSTQGAEDGGIIEKLFF.

The chain couples TRBV4-3 to TRBJ2-5, with 9 bases lining up with TRBD2. Trimming took 1 base from V and 5 from J; bases not matched to a gene: 17. The CDR3 sequence is 19 residues long. In germline, CDR1 is LGHNA, CDR2 YSLEER. CDR3 coding DNA: TGCGCCAGCAGCCAAGTCGGGGGTCCTTTAGCGGGGGAGAGGGAGACCCAGTACTTC. This codes for CASSQVGGPLAGERETQYF.

This chain joins TRBV27 and TRBJ2-7; 11 nucleotides line up with TRBD1. This CDR3 spans 14 amino acids. The V and J ends lost 4 bases and 4 bases, in that order; junction bases with no gene match: 3. From germline, CDR1 is MNHEY and CDR2 SMNVEV (reference sequence). The CDR3 region is CASSWGQGGYEQYF. The CDR3 coding sequence is TGTGCCAGCAGTTGGGGACAGGGGGGGTACGAGCAGTACTTC.

The chain links TRBV7-7 to TRBJ2-2; D may be TRBD2 (6 bases). The V end lost 0 bases, the J end lost 6 bases, and 11 bases lay between the germline ends. The CDR3 totals 15 residues. Germline values: CDR1 SSHAT, CDR2 FNYEAQ (reference sequence). The CDR3 loop is CASSLAGLYAGELFF. Written as DNA, the CDR3 is TGTGCCAGCAGCTTAGCGGGACTTTATGCCGGGGAGCTGTTTTTT.

The rearrangement uses TRBV28 and TRBJ2-5, with 9 bases identical to TRBD2. The germline V gene encodes CDR1 MDHEN and CDR2 SYDVKM. This CDR3 comprises 16 residues. V trimming: 1 base; J trimming: 4 bases; junction bases outside the gene matches: 7. This CDR3 is CASSLLGLAKGETQYF. The DNA of the CDR3 is TGTGCCAGCAGTTTATTGGGACTAGCAAAGGGAGAGACCCAGTACTTC.

The V and J genes are TRBV28 and TRBJ2-2; 10 positions match TRBD1. Germline loops: CDR1 MDHEN, CDR2 SYDVKM. The length of the CDR3 is 17 residues. V lost 4 bases, J lost 4 bases, and 9 bases stayed unmatched. The CDR3 region has the DNA TGTGCCAGCAGTTCTTTCGGGACAGGGGACTCCACCGGGGAGCTGTTTTTT. Translated: CASSSFGTGDSTGELFF. The whole variable domain, filled in from reference TRBV28 and TRBJ2-2, reads DVKVTQSSRYLVKRTGEKVFLECVQDMDHENMFWYRQDPGLGLRLIYFSYDVKMKEKGDIPEGYSVSREKKERFSLILESASTNQTSMYLCASSSFGTGDSTGELFFGEGSRLTVL.

The V call is TRBV7-6, the J call TRBJ2-7; 12 nucleotides align to TRBD2. This CDR3 is 15 amino acids long. V lost 5 bases and J lost 3; bases outside the gene matches: 5. The germline V gene encodes CDR1 SGHVS and CDR2 FNYEAQ. The CDR3 here is CASSPSGGAGYEQYF. CDR3 nucleotides: TGTGCCAGCAGCCCTAGCGGGGGGGCCGGCTACGAGCAGTACTTC.

This clone has just one count. The chain recombines TRBV2 with TRBJ1-2; no firm D call. Germline V gene sequence: CDR1 SNHLY, CDR2 FYNNEI. V shed 3 bases and J shed 5 bases, with 7 bases lying between them. This CDR3 contains 12 residues. The CDR3 DNA is TGTGCCAGCAGTGAGGGCGCTTATGGCTACACCTTC. Protein sequence: CASSEGAYGYTF.